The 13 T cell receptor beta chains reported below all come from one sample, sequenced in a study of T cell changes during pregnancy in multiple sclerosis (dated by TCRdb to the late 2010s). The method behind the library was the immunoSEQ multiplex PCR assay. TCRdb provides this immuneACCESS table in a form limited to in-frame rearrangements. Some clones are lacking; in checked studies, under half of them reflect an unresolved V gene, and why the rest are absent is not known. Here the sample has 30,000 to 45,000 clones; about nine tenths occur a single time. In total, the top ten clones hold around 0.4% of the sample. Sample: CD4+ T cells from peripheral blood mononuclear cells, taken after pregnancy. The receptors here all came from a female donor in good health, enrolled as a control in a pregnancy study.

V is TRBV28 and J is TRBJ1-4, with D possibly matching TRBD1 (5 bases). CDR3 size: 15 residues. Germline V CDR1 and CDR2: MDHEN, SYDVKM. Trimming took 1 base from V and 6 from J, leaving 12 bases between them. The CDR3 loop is CASSLFGSRDEKLFF. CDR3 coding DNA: TGTGCCAGCAGTTTATTTGGCTCCAGGGATGAAAAACTGTTTTTT.

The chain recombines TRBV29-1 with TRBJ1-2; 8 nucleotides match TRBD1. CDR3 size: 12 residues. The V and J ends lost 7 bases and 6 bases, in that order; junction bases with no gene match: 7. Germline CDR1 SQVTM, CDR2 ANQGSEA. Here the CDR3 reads CSEWTGTNGYTF. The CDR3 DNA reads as TGCAGCGAATGGACAGGGACAAATGGCTACACCTTC.

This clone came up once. CDR3 DNA sequence: TGTGCTAGTGGTTCCGCATCGACAGGGTGGGGCACAGATACGCAGTATTTT. Amino acids: CASGSASTGWGTDTQYF. The J gene is TRBJ2-3, the V gene TRBV12-5; 7 bases match TRBD1. From germline, CDR1 is LGHNT and CDR2 FRNRAP. V dropped 4 bases and J dropped 1; count of bases not matched to a gene: 11. The CDR3 runs to 17 residues.

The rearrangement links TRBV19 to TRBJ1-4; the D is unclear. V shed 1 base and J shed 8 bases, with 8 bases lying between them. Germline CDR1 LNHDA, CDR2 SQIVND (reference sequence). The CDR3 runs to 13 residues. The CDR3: CASSIVGGEKLFF. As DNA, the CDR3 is TGTGCCAGTAGTATAGTTGGAGGGGAAAAACTGTTTTTT.

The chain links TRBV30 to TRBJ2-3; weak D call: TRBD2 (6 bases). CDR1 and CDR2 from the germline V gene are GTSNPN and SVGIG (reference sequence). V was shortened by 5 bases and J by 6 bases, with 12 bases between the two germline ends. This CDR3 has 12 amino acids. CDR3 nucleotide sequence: TGTGCCTGGGCTGGGACTTCGGATACGCAGTATTTT. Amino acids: CAWAGTSDTQYF.

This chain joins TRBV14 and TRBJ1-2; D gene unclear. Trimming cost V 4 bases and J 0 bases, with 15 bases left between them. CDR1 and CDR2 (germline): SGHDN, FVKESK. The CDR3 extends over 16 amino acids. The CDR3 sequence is CASSPPAAFTNYGYTF. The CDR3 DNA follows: TGTGCCAGCAGCCCCCCCGCGGCCTTTACTAACTATGGCTACACCTTC.

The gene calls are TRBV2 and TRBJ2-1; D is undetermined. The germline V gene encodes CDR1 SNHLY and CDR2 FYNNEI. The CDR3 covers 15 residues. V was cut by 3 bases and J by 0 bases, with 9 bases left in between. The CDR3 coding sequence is TGTGCCAGCAGTGACCAGGTGAGCTCCTACAATGAGCAGTTCTTC. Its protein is CASSDQVSSYNEQFF.

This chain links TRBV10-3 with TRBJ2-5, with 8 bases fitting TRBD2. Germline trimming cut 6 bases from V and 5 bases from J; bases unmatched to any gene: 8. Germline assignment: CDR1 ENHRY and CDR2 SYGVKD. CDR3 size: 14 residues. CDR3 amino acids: CAISGTRGWETQYF. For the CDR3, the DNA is TGTGCCATCAGCGGGACTAGGGGATGGGAGACCCAGTACTTC.

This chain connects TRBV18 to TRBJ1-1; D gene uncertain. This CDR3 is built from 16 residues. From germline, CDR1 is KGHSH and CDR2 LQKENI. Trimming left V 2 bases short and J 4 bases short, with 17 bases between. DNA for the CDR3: TGTGCCAGCTCACCATTGGAGACCTCGAGGAGCACTGAAGCTTTCTTT. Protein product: CASSPLETSRSTEAFF. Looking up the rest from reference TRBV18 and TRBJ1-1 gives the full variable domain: NAGVMQNPRHLVRRRGQEARLRCSPMKGHSHVYWYRQLPEEGLKFMVYLQKENIIDESGMPKERFSAEFPKEGPSILRIQQVVRGDSAAYFCASSPLETSRSTEAFFGQGTRLTVV.

CDR3 DNA sequence: TGTGCCTGGAGTGTACGAGGGACTATTACTAGCACAGATACGCAGTATTTT. Translated: CAWSVRGTITSTDTQYF. This rearrangement joins TRBV30 to TRBJ2-3, with 7 bases fitting TRBD2. The V and J ends lost 0 bases and 0 bases, in that order; junction bases with no gene match: 9. This CDR3 has 17 amino acids. Germline-derived CDR1 and CDR2 are GTSNPN and SVGIG (reference sequence).

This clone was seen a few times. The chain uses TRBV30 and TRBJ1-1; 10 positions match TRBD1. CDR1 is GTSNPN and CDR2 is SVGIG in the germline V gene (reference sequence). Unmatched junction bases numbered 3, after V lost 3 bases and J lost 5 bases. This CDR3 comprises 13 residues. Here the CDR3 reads CAWSRTGGTEAFF. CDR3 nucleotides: TGTGCCTGGAGCCGGACAGGGGGAACTGAAGCTTTCTTT.

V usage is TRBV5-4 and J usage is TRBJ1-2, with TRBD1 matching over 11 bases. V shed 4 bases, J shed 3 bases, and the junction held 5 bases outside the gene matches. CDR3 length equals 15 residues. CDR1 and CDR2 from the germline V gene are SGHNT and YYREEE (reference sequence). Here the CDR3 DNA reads TGTGCCAGCAGCCCGGACAGGGGGCAGGACTATGGCTACACCTTC. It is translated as CASSPDRGQDYGYTF.

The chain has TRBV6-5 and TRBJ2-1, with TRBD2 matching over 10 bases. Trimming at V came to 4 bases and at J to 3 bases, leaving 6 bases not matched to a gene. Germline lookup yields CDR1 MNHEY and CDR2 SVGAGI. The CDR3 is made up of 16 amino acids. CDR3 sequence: CASSSASGGGYNEQFF. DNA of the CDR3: TGTGCCAGCAGTTCTGCCAGCGGGGGGGGCTACAATGAGCAGTTCTTC.